This passage covers 22 T cell receptor beta chains from one sample sequenced in a study of blood T cell repertoires in COVID-19. Using immunoSEQ multiplex PCR, the repertoire was profiled, and TCRdb retains in-frame clones only, with some absent. The table lists fewer than 250,000 clones, about 90% of them singletons. What was sequenced was PBMCs or T cells enriched from blood (not recorded which). Source of these receptors: a man in his fifties or sixties who had been exposed to COVID-19.

Notes on this clone: The sample contains more than one DNA sequence encoding this CDR3. This chain uses TRBV5-1 with TRBJ2-3, with D possibly TRBD1 on 6 matching bases. The V end lost 0 bases, the J end lost 1 base, and 6 bases lay between the germline ends. Germline V lookup: CDR1 SGHRS, CDR2 YFSETQ. The CDR3 has 14 amino acids. The CDR3 reads CASSLDRGTDTQYF. The CDR3 DNA reads as TGCGCCAGCAGCTTGGACAGGGGCACAGATACGCAGTATTTT. Together with reference TRBV5-1 and TRBJ2-3, the CDR3 gives the full variable domain: KAGVTQTPRYLIKTRGQQVTLSCSPISGHRSVSWYQQTPGQGLQFLFEYFSETQRNKGNFPGRFSGRQFSNSRSEMNVSTLELGDSALYLCASSLDRGTDTQYFGPGTRLTVL.

The CDR3 loop reads CASSLTGVEQYV. The CDR3 nucleotides read TGTGCCAGCAGCCTGACAGGGGTCGAGCAGTACGTC. The genes are TRBV5-6 and TRBJ2-7; 8 bases are shared with TRBD1. V gave up 4 bases and J gave up 6 bases; unmatched junction bases: 3. The CDR3 runs to 12 residues. Per germline, CDR1 SGHDT and CDR2 YYEEEE.

CDR3 region: CASSQGPRDYHFNEQFF. CDR3 bases: TGTGCCAGCAGCCAAGGCCCTAGAGACTACCATTTCAATGAGCAGTTCTTC. This chain connects TRBV3-1 (or the pseudogene TRBV3-2) to TRBJ2-1; perhaps TRBD2 as D (5 bases). The CDR3 loop spans 17 amino acids. The V end was cut by 1 base, the J end by 6 bases, with 19 bases between. Germline loops: CDR1 LGHDT, CDR2 YNNKEL (reference sequence).

V and J are TRBV28 and TRBJ1-5, with D unclear. Per the germline V gene, CDR1 is MDHEN and CDR2 is SYDVKM. This CDR3 has 18 amino acids. Trimming pared 2 bases from V and 1 base from J, leaving 18 bases between. CDR3 residues: CASSLAPGFGPSNQPQHF. CDR3 DNA sequence: TGTGCCAGCAGTTTAGCGCCCGGTTTTGGGCCAAGCAATCAGCCCCAGCATTTT.

Concerning this clone: Other nucleotide sequences from this sample produce the same CDR3. The genes are TRBV3-1 (or the pseudogene TRBV3-2) and TRBJ2-1; TRBD2 might be the D (6 bases). Germline values: CDR1 LGHDT, CDR2 YNNKEL (reference sequence). Trimming shortened V by 1 base and J by 0 bases, and 7 bases separated the two germline ends. CDR3 length equals 15 residues. As DNA, the CDR3 is TGTGCCAGCAGCCAAGCAGCGGGCTCCTACAATGAGCAGTTCTTC. As protein: CASSQAAGSYNEQFF.

The gene calls are TRBV5-1 and TRBJ2-7; 12 nucleotides agree with TRBD1. J gave up 6 bases and V 3 bases, and 7 bases lay outside the gene matches. This CDR3 has 15 residues. Germline V CDR1 and CDR2: SGHRS, YFSETQ. Written as DNA, the CDR3 is TGCGCCAGCAGCTGGGATGGGACAGGGGGCCGCGAGCAGTACTTC. Amino acids: CASSWDGTGGREQYF.

The chain is built from TRBV28 and TRBJ1-6, with D perhaps TRBD1 (6 bases). CDR1 and CDR2 from the germline V gene are MDHEN and SYDVKM. V was trimmed by 4 bases and J by 10 bases, leaving 11 bases between them. There are 13 residues in the CDR3. CDR3 protein: CASSSGAPSPLHF. DNA of the CDR3: TGTGCCAGCAGTTCAGGGGCTCCATCACCCCTCCACTTT.

The rearrangement links TRBV27 to TRBJ2-5; 9 bases align to TRBD1. The junction had 7 bases not matched to a gene; V was cut back by 4 bases and J by 4 bases. CDR1 is MNHEY, CDR2 SMNVEV, per germline (reference sequence). The CDR3 runs to 15 residues. This CDR3 reads CASSSGTGSAETQYF. Written as DNA, the CDR3 is TGTGCCAGCAGTTCCGGGACAGGGAGCGCAGAGACCCAGTACTTC.

V gene TRBV7-3 combines with J gene TRBJ2-2; weak D call: TRBD2 (6 bases). This CDR3 has 14 amino acids. The germline V gene has CDR1 SGHTA and CDR2 FQGTGA. V dropped 8 bases and J dropped 1 base, with 11 bases sitting between them. This CDR3 reads CASGSGLNTGELFF. The CDR3 bases are TGTGCCAGCGGGAGCGGGTTGAACACCGGGGAGCTGTTTTTT.

This sequence joins TRBV28 and TRBJ1-4; TRBD1 aligns across 7 bases. The V and J ends lost 4 bases and 4 bases, in that order; junction bases with no gene match: 3. Germline V gene sequence: CDR1 MDHEN, CDR2 SYDVKM. CDR3 length equals 14 residues. CDR3 protein: CASSSGQINEKLFF. The CDR3 nucleotides are TGTGCCAGCAGTTCGGGACAGATTAATGAAAAACTGTTTTTT.

The chain couples TRBV5-1 to TRBJ2-2, with TRBD2 matching over 11 bases. The CDR3 is 18 residues long. CDR1 is SGHRS, CDR2 YFSETQ, per germline. V shed 4 bases and J 9 bases; nucleotides not matched to a gene: 17. The chain's CDR3 is CASSPRTSGPLGGRELFF. For the CDR3, the DNA is TGCGCCAGCAGCCCTAGGACTAGCGGGCCCCTAGGTGGTCGGGAGCTGTTTTTT. The full variable domain, in which reference TRBV5-1 and TRBJ2-2 provide the parts outside the CDR3, is KAGVTQTPRYLIKTRGQQVTLSCSPISGHRSVSWYQQTPGQGLQFLFEYFSETQRNKGNFPGRFSGRQFSNSRSEMNVSTLELGDSALYLCASSPRTSGPLGGRELFFGEGSRLTVL.

The sample holds one count of this clone. The chain combines TRBV9 with TRBJ2-2; TRBD1 matches at 7 bases. This CDR3 region has 16 residues. The germline V gene has CDR1 SGDLS and CDR2 YYNGEE. Unmatched junction bases numbered 8, after V lost 3 bases and J lost 3 bases. The CDR3 sequence: CASSDRQGAYTGELFF. DNA for the CDR3: TGTGCCAGCAGCGACCGACAGGGTGCTTACACCGGGGAGCTGTTTTTT.

The rearrangement uses TRBV7-8 and TRBJ1-2; weak D call: TRBD1 (5 bases). V was clipped by 5 bases and J by 8 bases, with 15 bases between them. Germline V CDR1 and CDR2: SGHVS, FQNEAQ. This CDR3 has 13 residues. CDR3 sequence reads: CASSPPMGLGYTF. The CDR3 nucleotides read TGTGCCAGCAGCCCCCCCATGGGGCTGGGCTACACCTTC.

The chain has TRBV5-5 and TRBJ1-1, with 9 bases lining up with TRBD1. The CDR3 has 15 residues. Germline trimming cut 4 bases from V and 5 bases from J; bases unmatched to any gene: 9. CDR1 is SGHKS, CDR2 YYEKEE, per germline (reference sequence). CDR3 coding DNA: TGTGCCAGCAGCGACACCCGGACAGGGGCTACTGAAGCTTTCTTT. Translation: CASSDTRTGATEAFF.

The chain recombines TRBV3-1 (or the pseudogene TRBV3-2) with TRBJ1-3, with D unresolved. This CDR3 has 15 residues. V dropped 2 bases and J dropped 0 bases, with 8 bases sitting between them. Germline lookup yields CDR1 LGHDT and CDR2 YNNKEL (reference sequence). The CDR3, as DNA: TGTGCCAGCAGCCAACTGAGTGACTCTGGAAACACCATATATTTT. This sequence encodes CASSQLSDSGNTIYF.

The CDR3 DNA follows: TGTGCCACCAGCAGATCCTACCGAGCCGGGACTGAAGCTTTCTTT. As protein: CATSRSYRAGTEAFF. J is TRBJ1-1 and V is TRBV15; D is unresolved. V was clipped by 2 bases and J by 5 bases, with 15 bases between them. The germline V gene encodes CDR1 LNHNV and CDR2 YYDKDF (reference sequence). This CDR3 spans 15 amino acids. Full variable domain (missing parts from reference TRBV15 and TRBJ1-1): DAMVIQNPRYQVTQFGKPVTLSCSQTLNHNVMYWYQQKSSQAPKLLFHYYDKDFNNEADTPDNFQSRRPNTSFCFLDIRSPGLGDTAMYLCATSRSYRAGTEAFFGQGTRLTVV.

The chain is built from TRBV7-3 and TRBJ2-1; 10 nucleotides align to TRBD1. The ends lost 5 bases at V and 3 bases at J; junction bases unmatched: 4. CDR3 size: 15 residues. Germline loops: CDR1 SGHTA, CDR2 FQGTGA. CDR3 sequence reads: CASSQDRGSYNEQFF. The DNA of the CDR3 is TGTGCCAGCAGCCAGGACAGGGGGAGCTACAATGAGCAGTTCTTC.

This chain connects TRBV2 to TRBJ1-1; possible D gene TRBD1, 5 bases. The germline V gene has CDR1 SNHLY and CDR2 FYNNEI. The CDR3 is made up of 14 amino acids. V lost 3 bases and J 0 bases, leaving 8 bases between the germline ends. The CDR3 DNA is TGTGCCAGCAGTGATCAGGGATTGAACACTGAAGCTTTCTTT. The encoded protein is CASSDQGLNTEAFF.

This chain uses TRBV19 with TRBJ1-3; D gene unclear. V was clipped by 4 bases and J by 0 bases, with 7 bases between them. Germline loops: CDR1 LNHDA, CDR2 SQIVND (reference sequence). The length of the CDR3 is 14 residues. CDR3 region: CASSTTDSGNTIYF. The CDR3 DNA sequence: TGTGCCAGTAGTACAACAGACTCTGGAAACACCATATATTTT.

The chain couples TRBV5-4 to TRBJ1-2; D uncertain. Trimming took 4 bases from V and 1 from J, leaving 8 bases between them. The CDR3 length is 13 residues. CDR1 and CDR2 (germline): SGHNT, YYREEE (reference sequence). CDR3 sequence: CASSPDNNYGYTF. The CDR3 region has the DNA TGTGCCAGCAGCCCCGACAATAACTATGGCTACACCTTC.

The V call is TRBV24-1, the J call TRBJ2-7; D is perhaps TRBD2 (6 bases). CDR1 is KGHDR and CDR2 is SFDVKD in the germline V gene. With 4 bases removed from V and 2 bases from J, the gap between germline ends came to 14 bases. This CDR3 spans 15 amino acids. The CDR3 region is CATSEGEGGAYEQYF. The CDR3 region has the DNA TGTGCCACCAGTGAGGGTGAAGGAGGGGCCTACGAGCAGTACTTC.

The chain is built from TRBV11-3 and TRBJ2-7; D is unresolved. V lost 2 bases and J lost 0, with 11 bases in between. Germline CDR1 SGHNT, CDR2 YENEEA. This CDR3 is 15 amino acids long. CDR3: CASSLLGLPSYEQYV. The CDR3 DNA reads as TGTGCCAGCAGCTTATTGGGCCTACCCTCCTACGAGCAGTACGTC.